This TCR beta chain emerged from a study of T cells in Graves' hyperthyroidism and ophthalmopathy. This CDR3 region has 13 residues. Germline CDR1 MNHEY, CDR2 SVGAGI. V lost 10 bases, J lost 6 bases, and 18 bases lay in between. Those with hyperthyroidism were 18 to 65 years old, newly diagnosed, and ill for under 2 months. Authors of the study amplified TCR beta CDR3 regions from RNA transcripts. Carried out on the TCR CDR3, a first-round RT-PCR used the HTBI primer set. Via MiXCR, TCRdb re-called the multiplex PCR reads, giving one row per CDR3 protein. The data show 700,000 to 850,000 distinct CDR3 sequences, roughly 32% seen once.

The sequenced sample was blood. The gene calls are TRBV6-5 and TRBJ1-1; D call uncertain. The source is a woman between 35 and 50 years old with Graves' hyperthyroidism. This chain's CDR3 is CATRSGNGAEAFF. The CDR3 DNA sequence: TGTGCCACCCGATCCGGGAATGGAGCTGAAGCTTTCTTT.